This T cell receptor beta chain was sequenced for a study of graft-versus-host responses after intestinal transplantation (TCRdb year 2021). In the study overall: Multivisceral, liver-intestinal, or isolated intestinal transplants were received by the recipients. All recipients received anti-thymocyte globulin induction followed by maintenance tacrolimus and steroids for roughly three years. Alloreactive clones were identified by sequencing pre-transplant mixed lymphocyte reaction products and comparing these products with unstimulated pre-transplant donor and recipient T cells. Rather than going through the commercial service, samples from a few later patients were sequenced in-house on an Illumina MiSeq and processed with MiXCR. The cohort enrolled about two dozen intestinal transplant recipients, one of whom was a retransplant, and a few patients without pretransplant specimens were excluded. After intestinal transplantation, graft-versus-host and host-versus-graft alloreactive T cell clones in the graft, circulation and bone marrow were tracked using bulk TCR-beta CDR3 sequencing. A peak of at least 4% donor T cells among recipient peripheral blood mononuclear cells was the definition used for donor T cell macrochimerism.

Results the study describes overall, beyond this receptor: GvH clones were detected in recipient bone marrow, and some of these GvH clones were observed earlier in ileal mucosa or blood, consistent with an intestinal mucosal origin. Early after transplant, declines in HvG clones were associated with peak levels of circulating GvH clones. In patients with donor T cell macrochimerism, the allografts had high GvH to HvG T cell clonal ratios. The conclusions were limited by the relatively low number and heterogeneity of the intestinal transplant patients.

Bone marrow was aspirated after transplant from the posterior iliac crest or another site chosen by the physician. Library generation was performed with the immunoSEQ multiplex PCR assay. For most patients, high-throughput TCR-beta CDR3 sequencing of genomic DNA was performed by Adaptive Biotechnologies. Concerning the study's data processing: Adaptive's ImmunoSEQ software supplied the TCR sequencing data for 18 patients, while MiXCR and VDJtools were used to process a few other patients. CDR3 nucleotide sequences shared by donor and recipient were removed because the origin of these sequences could not be assigned. At least 2-fold expansion over unstimulated cells and a minimum CFSE-low frequency of 0.002% (template counts) or 0.001% (read counts) were required for clones to be classified as alloreactive. Clones were considered mappable if detected in sequenced pre-transplant spleen, lymph node, or MLR CFSE-low populations of the donor or recipient. Cumulative frequency of alloreactive clones was calculated as a percentage of all sequences weighted by copy number. The source is immuneACCESS, and TCRdb retained only in-frame sequences with V and J called. Part of the clones is not carried over; for the studies checked, unresolved V genes explain less than half of this, and the remainder is unexplained. V and J calls and clone size are as listed in that table; D and trimming were resolved from the DNA. This sample lists about 15,000 clones; about 90% were detected once. 6.6% of the sample rests with the top ten.

Comments on this clone: Its specific antigen is unknown. There are no base qualities to consult, and no much larger clone falls within one base.

Unmatched junction bases come to 5, with V trimmed by 5 bases and J by 4 bases. CDR1 is given as LNHDA and CDR2 as SQIVND, both from the germline V gene (reference sequence). The CDR3 starts with the cysteine, ends with the phenylalanine, and has 14 residues. The kept DNA is CDR3 alone, 42 bases in frame from the first base. The chain was built from TRBV19 and TRBJ1-1; a stretch of 9 junction bases matches TRBD1. The TCR was taken from a human patient who received an intestinal transplant, so some T cells may come from the graft donor. Sample: bone marrow, taken 125 days after intestinal transplantation. The sequenced DNA: TGTGCCAGTAGTCTGACAGGGGGTGGCACTGAAGCTTTCTTT. Translated, this gives CASSLTGGGTEAFF. The full variable domain, with segments outside the CDR3 supplied by the reference TRBV19 and TRBJ1-1 proteins, appears as DGGITQSPKYLFRKEGQNVTLSCEQNLNHDAMYWYRQDPGQGLRLIYYSQIVNDFQKGDIAEGYSVSREKKESFPLTVTSAQKNPTAFYLCASSLTGGGTEAFFGQGTRLTVV.